The rows below give T cell receptor beta chains drawn from one sample of a study of blood T cell repertoires in COVID-19. The assay was immunoSEQ multiplex PCR, and TCRdb's table has in-frame clones only and misses some. The table has over 100,000 clones, 75% to 85% seen once. Specimen: peripheral blood. The receptors here all came from a man aged 60-69 years with acute or convalescent COVID-19. CDR3s include the opening cysteine and the closing phenylalanine or tryptophan. D genes are given only for firm matches. Some rows have no size entry. The others give once, few or many, or a class for an expanded clone.

TRBJ1-4,.,.,TRBV7-9,CASSLGSGGKGEKLFF,TGTGCCAGCAGCTTAGGGAGCGGGGGAAAGGGTGAAAAACTGTTTTTT
TRBJ1-1,TRBD1,.,TRBV7-2,CASSLMGQGTTEAFF,TGTGCCAGCAGCTTAATGGGACAGGGTACTACTGAAGCTTTCTTT
TRBJ2-3,TRBD2,.,TRBV18,CASSPLKAGGGTDTQYF,TGTGCCAGCTCACCTCTAAAAGCGGGGGGCGGCACAGATACGCAGTATTTT
TRBJ2-1,TRBD2,.,TRBV19,CASSIGGGPGEQFF,TGTGCCAGTAGTATTGGGGGAGGGCCGGGTGAGCAGTTCTTC
TRBJ1-6,TRBD1,few,TRBV10-3,CAISGTGQGMHSPLHF,TGTGCCATCAGCGGGACCGGACAGGGAATGCATTCACCCCTCCACTTT
TRBJ1-3,.,.,TRBV11-2,CASSLGSASSGNTIYF,TGTGCCAGCAGCTTGGGCAGTGCCTCCTCTGGAAACACCATATATTTT
TRBJ2-5,TRBD2,.,TRBV4-2,CASSQGRLASGIETQYF,TGTGCCAGCAGCCAAGGAAGGTTGGCGAGCGGGATAGAGACCCAGTACTTC
TRBJ1-6,.,.,TRBV3-1/TRBV3-2,CASSPSYTGYNSPLHF,TGTGCCAGCAGCCCTTCTTATACAGGGTATAATTCACCCCTCCACTTT
TRBJ1-2,TRBD1,.,TRBV7-2,CASSQTGAAFYGYTF,TGTGCCAGCAGCCAAACAGGGGCCGCATTCTATGGCTACACCTTC
TRBJ1-2,.,.,TRBV27,CASSFSPPVVGANLYGYTF,TGTGCCAGCAGTTTTTCTCCCCCTGTGGTGGGGGCAAACCTCTATGGCTACACCTTC
TRBJ2-7,TRBD2,.,TRBV27,CASSLGASGAYEQYF,TGTGCCAGCAGTCTAGGGGCTAGCGGGGCATACGAGCAGTACTTC
TRBJ2-2,TRBD1,few,TRBV10-2,CASGDQGAGELFF,TGCGCCAGCGGGGATCAGGGGGCCGGGGAGCTGTTTTTT
TRBJ2-2,.,.,TRBV7-3,CASTSPSQGGTGELFF,TGTGCCAGCACCTCTCCTTCGCAGGGGGGCACCGGGGAGCTGTTTTTT
TRBJ1-2,.,.,TRBV27,CASSFRGAYGYTF,TGTGCCAGCAGTTTCAGGGGCGCCTATGGCTACACCTTC
TRBJ1-5,TRBD1,once,TRBV5-1,CASSLGQGAYQPQHF,TGCGCCAGCAGCTTGGGCCAGGGGGCATATCAGCCCCAGCATTTT
TRBJ2-7,.,.,TRBV18,CASSPVGPGVPYEQYF,TGTGCCAGCTCACCAGTAGGTCCCGGGGTACCGTACGAGCAGTACTTC
TRBJ1-3,.,once,TRBV5-1,CASSFGTAGNTIYF,TGCGCCAGCAGCTTCGGGACTGCTGGAAACACCATATATTTT
TRBJ2-2,TRBD2,.,TRBV4-2,CASSQRSGLGTGELFF,TGTGCCAGCAGCCAGCGCTCGGGACTAGGTACCGGGGAGCTGTTTTTT
TRBJ1-1,.,.,TRBV7-3,CASSSIVNTEAFF,TGTGCCAGCAGCTCCATAGTGAACACTGAAGCTTTCTTT
TRBJ1-4,.,.,TRBV29-1,CSVGGQIAAGEKLFF,TGCAGCGTTGGTGGACAGATAGCCGCCGGAGAAAAACTGTTTTTT
TRBJ1-1,.,.,TRBV20-1,CSARLTFEAFF,TGCAGTGCTAGACTGACATTTGAAGCTTTCTTT
TRBJ2-3,TRBD2,once,TRBV20-1,CSASRTSVGTDTQYF,TGCAGTGCTAGTAGGACTAGCGTGGGGACAGATACGCAGTATTTT
TRBJ2-7,TRBD2,.,TRBV5-1,CASSLGPAGVGYEQYF,TGCGCCAGCAGCTTGGGGCCAGCGGGGGTTGGTTACGAGCAGTACTTC
TRBJ2-7,TRBD2,few,TRBV3-1/TRBV3-2,CASSHFSGSNDEQYF,TGTGCCAGCAGCCATTTTAGCGGGAGTAACGACGAGCAGTACTTC
TRBJ2-7,TRBD2,few,TRBV7-2,CATAGGSYEQYF,TGTGCCACAGCGGGGGGAAGCTACGAGCAGTACTTC
TRBJ1-4,.,.,TRBV7-8,CASSQTQGLGNEKLFF,TGTGCCAGCAGCCAGACACAGGGTTTGGGTAATGAAAAACTGTTTTTT
TRBJ2-1,TRBD1,few,TRBV19,CASSMSSARGFEQFF,TGTGCCAGTAGTATGTCCTCGGCCAGGGGGTTTGAGCAGTTCTTC
TRBJ2-1,TRBD2,.,TRBV18,CASSPRARLAGDQQFF,TGTGCCAGCTCACCACGAGCGAGACTAGCGGGGGATCAGCAGTTCTTC
TRBJ1-5,TRBD1,.,TRBV5-1,CASSLEGTVGQPQHF,TGCGCCAGCAGCTTGGAAGGGACAGTAGGACAGCCCCAGCATTTT
TRBJ2-5,.,.,TRBV7-3,CASSSQGMGETQYF,TGTGCCAGCAGCTCACAGGGCATGGGAGAGACCCAGTACTTC
TRBJ1-1,.,.,TRBV6-1,CASSEGVPGEAFF,TGTGCCAGCAGTGAAGGGGTTCCGGGAGAAGCTTTCTTT
TRBJ2-5,.,.,TRBV3-1/TRBV3-2,CASSHFGYQETQYF,TGTGCCAGCAGCCATTTCGGGTACCAAGAGACCCAGTACTTC
TRBJ1-5,TRBD1,.,TRBV11-3,CASIRGQGSNQPQHF,TGTGCCAGCATCAGGGGACAGGGTAGCAATCAGCCCCAGCATTTT
TRBJ2-1,.,.,TRBV6-5,CASSSTSSYNEQFF,TGTGCCAGCAGCAGTACCAGCTCCTACAATGAGCAGTTCTTC
TRBJ2-2,.,.,TRBV6-5,CASSYSSGDTGELFF,TGTGCCAGCAGTTACTCGTCAGGGGACACCGGGGAGCTGTTTTTT
TRBJ1-1,.,.,TRBV7-6,CASSRRLDSEAFF,TGTGCCAGCAGCCGCCGTTTGGACAGTGAAGCTTTCTTT
TRBJ2-2,.,.,TRBV5-5,CASRPAGLQNTGELFF,TGTGCCAGCAGACCCGCGGGACTCCAGAACACCGGGGAGCTGTTTTTT
TRBJ1-2,TRBD1,.,TRBV18,CASSPEGTGSYGYTF,TGTGCCAGCTCACCAGAGGGGACAGGGTCTTATGGCTACACCTTC
TRBJ1-4,TRBD1,.,TRBV13,CASSGQGNEKLFF,TGTGCCAGCAGCGGACAGGGGAATGAAAAACTGTTTTTT
TRBJ2-3,.,.,TRBV5-1,CASSLDGGRPTDTQYF,TGCGCCAGCAGCTTGGACGGGGGGCGCCCCACAGATACGCAGTATTTT
TRBJ1-1,.,.,TRBV7-9,CASSFEVGTEAFF,TGTGCCAGCAGCTTTGAGGTGGGCACTGAAGCTTTCTTT
TRBJ1-4,TRBD1,.,TRBV14,CASSQRGRSNEKLFF,TGTGCCAGCAGCCAAAGGGGGCGATCGAATGAAAAACTGTTTTTT
TRBJ2-7,TRBD1,once,TRBV5-6,CASSPVTGTGTYEQYF,TGTGCCAGCAGCCCAGTAACCGGGACAGGGACCTACGAGCAGTACTTC